The 3 T cell receptor beta chains below were found in one sample sequenced in a study of blood T cell repertoires in COVID-19. Only in-frame clones appear in the TCRdb table, and some are missing; sequencing was by immunoSEQ multiplex PCR. The sample carries about 190,000 clones, less than 85% recorded once. Material: peripheral blood. The source of these receptors is a woman aged 45-65 years with acute or convalescent COVID-19.

This chain links TRBV3-1 (or the pseudogene TRBV3-2) with TRBJ1-4, with 8 nucleotides matching TRBD1. This CDR3 has 15 amino acids. V lost 4 bases and J lost 7; bases outside the gene matches: 8. The germline V gene encodes CDR1 LGHDT and CDR2 YNNKEL (reference sequence). CDR3 sequence: CASSRNGQGSEKLFF. Here the CDR3 DNA reads TGTGCCAGCAGCCGGAACGGACAGGGCAGTGAAAAACTGTTTTTT.

The V call is TRBV5-1, the J call TRBJ1-2; TRBD1 might be the D (6 bases). The CDR3 is 16 amino acids. V lost 1 base, J lost 8 bases, and 21 bases lay in between. The germline V gene encodes CDR1 SGHRS and CDR2 YFSETQ. CDR3: CASSLNYLPQGNGYTF. The DNA of the CDR3 is TGCGCCAGCAGCTTGAACTACCTACCTCAGGGGAACGGCTACACCTTC.

V gene TRBV7-9 combines with J gene TRBJ2-5, with 8 bases identical to TRBD1. The trim removed 5 bases at V and 2 bases at J, leaving 7 bases unmatched. The CDR3 loop spans 15 amino acids. Germline V gives CDR1 SEHNR, CDR2 FQNEAQ (reference sequence). The DNA of the CDR3 is TGTGCCAGCAGCCCGCCGGGACAGGATCAAGAGACCCAGTACTTC. It encodes CASSPPGQDQETQYF.